The T cell receptor (beta chain) described here comes from a study of immune evolution from preneoplasia to lung adenocarcinoma. The study, taken as a whole, reports: Later-stage lesions seemingly showed higher T cell density and diversity than normal lung. Normal lung had the highest top T cell clone frequencies.

The V gene's germline CDR1 is MDHEN and CDR2 SYDVKM. The CDR3 consists of 13 residues. V was cut by 6 bases and J by 10 bases, with 16 bases left in between. Sequencing used immunoSEQ multiplex PCR; TCRdb keeps in-frame clones, though not all of them. The sample lists thousands of clones, more than 75% occurring once. In the case of this clone: Its antigen is still unknown.

H&E slides confirmed each diagnosis, reviewed by two pathologists independently. Sample: FFPE minimally invasive lung adenocarcinoma tissue. The TCR comes from a donor aged 70 or over with lung adenocarcinoma. The genes are TRBV28 and TRBJ2-4, with D tentatively TRBD1 or TRBD2 (7 bases each). The CDR3: CASSRGGGGIQYF. The CDR3 DNA reads as TGTGCCAGCAGCAGGGGGGGCGGCGGTATTCAGTACTTC.